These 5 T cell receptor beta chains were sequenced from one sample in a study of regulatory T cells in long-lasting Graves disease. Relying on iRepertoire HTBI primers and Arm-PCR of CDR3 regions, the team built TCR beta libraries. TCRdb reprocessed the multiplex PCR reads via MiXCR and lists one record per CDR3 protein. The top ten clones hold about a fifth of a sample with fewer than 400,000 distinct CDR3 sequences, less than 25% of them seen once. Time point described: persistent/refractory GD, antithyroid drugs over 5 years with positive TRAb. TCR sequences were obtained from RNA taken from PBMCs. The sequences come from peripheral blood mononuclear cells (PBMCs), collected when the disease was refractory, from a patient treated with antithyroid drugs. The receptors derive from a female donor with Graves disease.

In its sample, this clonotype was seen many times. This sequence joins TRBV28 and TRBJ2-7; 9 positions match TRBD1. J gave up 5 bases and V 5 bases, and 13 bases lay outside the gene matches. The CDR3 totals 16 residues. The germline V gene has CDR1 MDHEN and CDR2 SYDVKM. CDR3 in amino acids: CASSTFSGTGTDEQYF. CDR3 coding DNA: TGTGCCAGCAGTACCTTCTCCGGGACAGGGACTGACGAGCAGTACTTC.

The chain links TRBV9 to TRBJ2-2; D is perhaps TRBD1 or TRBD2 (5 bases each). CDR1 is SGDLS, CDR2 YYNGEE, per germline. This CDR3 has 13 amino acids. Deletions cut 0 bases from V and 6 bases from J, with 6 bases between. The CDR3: CASSVGGAGELFF. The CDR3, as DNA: TGTGCCAGCAGCGTAGGAGGGGCCGGGGAGCTGTTTTTT.

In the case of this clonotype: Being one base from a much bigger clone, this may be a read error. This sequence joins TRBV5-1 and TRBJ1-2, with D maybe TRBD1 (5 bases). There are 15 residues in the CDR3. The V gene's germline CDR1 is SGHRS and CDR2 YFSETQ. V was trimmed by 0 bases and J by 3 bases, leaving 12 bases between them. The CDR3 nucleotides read TGCGCCAGCAGCTTGGAGCGTGGGGCAGACTATGGCTACACCTTC. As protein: CASSLERGADYGYTF.

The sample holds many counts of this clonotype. The CDR3 is CASSSEYEQYF. The CDR3 DNA reads TGTGCCAGCAGCTCCGAATACGAGCAGTACTTC. The chain joins TRBV12-3 or TRBV12-4 to TRBJ2-7; D is uncertain. V lost 6 bases to trimming and J lost 4 bases, with 7 bases between them. The CDR3 length is 11 residues.

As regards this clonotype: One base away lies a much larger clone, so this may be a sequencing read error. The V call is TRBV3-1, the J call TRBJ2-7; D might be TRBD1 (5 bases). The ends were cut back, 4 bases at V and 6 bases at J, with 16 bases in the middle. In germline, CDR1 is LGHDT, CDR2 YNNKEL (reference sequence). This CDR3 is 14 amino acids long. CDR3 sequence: CASSRDVGVGEQYF. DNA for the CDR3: TGTGCCAGCAGCCGAGATGTAGGGGTTGGCGAGCAGTACTTC.